This T cell receptor beta chain was found in a study of blood T cell repertoires in COVID-19. Looking at the study overall: Some COVID-19 samples were acute and others convalescent; all came from the United States, Italy and Spain. Sources were T cells, B-cell-depleted T cells, or PBMCs; the material itself was cDNA or gDNA.

Per the study methods: Cell counts per sample came from amplifying reference gene primers. Clones were read by immunoSEQ multiplex PCR, and TCRdb kept only the in-frame ones, dropping some. D and trimming were read from the DNA, whereas the V and J calls and clone size are those reported in that table. Of 35,000 to 55,000 clones in the sample, approximately 88% are singletons; the top ten hold 3% to 4.5%. This TCR derives from a human donor in a cohort sampled during active COVID-19. Sequenced sample: peripheral blood.

The CDR3 sequence is CAWSVSSRTEAFF. For the CDR3, the DNA is TGTGCCTGGAGTGTCTCTTCTCGCACTGAAGCTTTCTTT. The chain is built from TRBV30 and TRBJ1-1, with no clear D. CDR1 GTSNPN and CDR2 SVGIG come from the germline V gene (reference sequence). There are 13 residues in the CDR3. V lost 0 bases and J 4 bases, leaving 9 bases between the germline ends.